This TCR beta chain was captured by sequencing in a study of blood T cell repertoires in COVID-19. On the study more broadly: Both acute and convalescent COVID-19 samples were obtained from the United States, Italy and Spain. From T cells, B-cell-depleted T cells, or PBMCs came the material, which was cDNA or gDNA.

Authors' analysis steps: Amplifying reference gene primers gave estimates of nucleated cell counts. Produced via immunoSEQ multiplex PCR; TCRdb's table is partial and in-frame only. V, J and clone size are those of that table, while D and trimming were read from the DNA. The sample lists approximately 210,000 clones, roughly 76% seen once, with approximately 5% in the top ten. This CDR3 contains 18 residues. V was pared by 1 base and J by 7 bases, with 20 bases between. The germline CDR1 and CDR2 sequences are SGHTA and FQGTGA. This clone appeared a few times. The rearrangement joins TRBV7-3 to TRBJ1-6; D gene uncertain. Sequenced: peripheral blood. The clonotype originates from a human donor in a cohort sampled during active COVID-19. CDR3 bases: TGTGCCAGCAGCTTAAGAGGCGGATCCACTTCGTTCAATTCACCCCTCCACTTT. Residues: CASSLRGGSTSFNSPLHF.